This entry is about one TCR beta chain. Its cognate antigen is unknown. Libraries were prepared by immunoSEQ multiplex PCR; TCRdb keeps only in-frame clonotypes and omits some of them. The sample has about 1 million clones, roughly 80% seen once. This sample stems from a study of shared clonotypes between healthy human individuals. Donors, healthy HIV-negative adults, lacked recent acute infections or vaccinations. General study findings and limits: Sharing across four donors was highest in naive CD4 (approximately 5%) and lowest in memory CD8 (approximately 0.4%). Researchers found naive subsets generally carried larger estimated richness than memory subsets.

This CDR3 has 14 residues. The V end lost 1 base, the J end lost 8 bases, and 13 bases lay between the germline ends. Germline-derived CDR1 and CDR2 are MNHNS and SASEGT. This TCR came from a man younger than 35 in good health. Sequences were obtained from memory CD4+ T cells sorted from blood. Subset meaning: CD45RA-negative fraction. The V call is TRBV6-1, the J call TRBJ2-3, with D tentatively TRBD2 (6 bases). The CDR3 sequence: CASSEVWSGGTQYF. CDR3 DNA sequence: TGTGCCAGCAGTGAAGTTTGGTCCGGGGGTACGCAGTATTTT.